Described below is a single T cell receptor (beta chain) sequence and its context. The source of the sample is a study of T cell changes during pregnancy in multiple sclerosis. Trimming took 11 bases from V and 4 from J, leaving 15 bases between them. Per the germline V gene, CDR1 is SGHTA and CDR2 is FQGNSA. This CDR3 is built from 12 residues. Sequencing was performed with immunoSEQ multiplex PCR; in TCRdb, only in-frame clones are kept and a portion is missing. Here the sample spans tens of thousands of clones, 80% to 95% being singletons. This sample comprised peripheral blood, obtained in the second trimester of pregnancy. The sequence was obtained from a female donor with multiple sclerosis, enrolled in a pregnancy study. J is TRBJ2-7 and V is TRBV7-2; tentatively, D is TRBD2 (5 bases). The CDR3 region is CASSGSWYEQYF. The CDR3 DNA is TGTGCCTCCTCGGGGAGTTGGTACGAGCAGTACTTC. Using reference TRBV7-2 and TRBJ2-7 for the parts outside the CDR3, the full variable domain is GAGVSQSPSNKVTEKGKDVELRCDPISGHTALYWYRQSLGQGLEFLIYFQGNSAPDKSGLPSDRFSAERTGGSVSTLTIQRTQQEDSAVYLCASSGSWYEQYFGPGTRLTVT.